Below are 20 T cell receptor beta chains sequenced from a single sample in a study of cytomegalovirus exposure and HLA in healthy donors. A multiplex PCR was run with 60 Vbeta primers and 13 Jbeta primers. Profiling relied on immunoSEQ multiplex PCR, and the TCRdb table lists in-frame clones only, not all of them. The table lists 150,000 to 200,000 clones, with approximately 0.82% in the top ten. Specimen: PBMCs. The source is a woman in her late teens or twenties in good health and CMV-seropositive.

The chain combines TRBV19 with TRBJ2-5, with D possibly matching TRBD1 (6 bases). CDR3 length: 15 amino acids. V lost 3 bases and J 2 bases, leaving 13 bases between the germline ends. Germline assignment: CDR1 LNHDA and CDR2 SQIVND (reference sequence). This CDR3 is CASSISLGGQETQYF. Here the CDR3 DNA reads TGTGCCAGTAGTATCTCTCTAGGGGGACAAGAGACCCAGTACTTC.

V and J are TRBV10-3 and TRBJ1-5; no definite D call. The V end was cut by 0 bases, the J end by 4 bases, with 7 bases between. This CDR3 has 14 residues. Germline CDR1 ENHRY, CDR2 SYGVKD. Here the CDR3 reads CAISESAGNQPQHF. In nucleotides, the CDR3 is TGTGCCATCAGTGAGTCGGCAGGAAATCAGCCCCAGCATTTT.

The chain combines TRBV7-9 with TRBJ1-2; a possible D gene is TRBD1 (5 bases). The V end was cut by 0 bases, the J end by 8 bases, with 10 bases between. The germline CDR1 and CDR2 sequences are SEHNR and FQNEAQ (reference sequence). This CDR3 spans 13 amino acids. The CDR3 is CASSLAGGTGYTF. As DNA, the CDR3 is TGTGCCAGCAGCTTAGCGGGGGGGACCGGCTACACCTTC.

The chain recombines TRBV19 with TRBJ1-5, with no clear D. V was clipped by 8 bases and J by 2 bases, with 10 bases between them. There are 13 residues in the CDR3. The germline V gene encodes CDR1 LNHDA and CDR2 SQIVND (reference sequence). The CDR3 DNA sequence: TGTGCCAGTGGTGCGGGTGGCAATCAGCCCCAGCATTTT. Translated, it gives CASGAGGNQPQHF. The full variable domain, rest sourced from reference TRBV19 and TRBJ1-5, is DGGITQSPKYLFRKEGQNVTLSCEQNLNHDAMYWYRQDPGQGLRLIYYSQIVNDFQKGDIAEGYSVSREKKESFPLTVTSAQKNPTAFYLCASGAGGNQPQHFGDGTRLSIL.

This CDR3 is CASSRLTSGRAREQYF. The CDR3 DNA sequence: TGTGCCAGCAGTCGACTGACTAGCGGGAGGGCGCGGGAGCAGTACTTC. The chain is built from TRBV14 and TRBJ2-7; 14 positions agree with TRBD2. The CDR3 extends over 16 amino acids. V shed 6 bases and J 7 bases; nucleotides not matched to a gene: 11. CDR1 and CDR2 from the germline V gene are SGHDN and FVKESK.

The V and J genes are TRBV5-4 and TRBJ2-1; TRBD2 is a possible D gene (5 bases). V lost 0 bases and J lost 5, with 15 bases in between. Germline V lookup: CDR1 SGHNT, CDR2 YYREEE (reference sequence). The CDR3 consists of 16 residues. The CDR3 here is CASSLGRKGLNNEQFF. In DNA, the CDR3 is TGTGCCAGCAGCTTGGGGAGGAAAGGGCTAAACAATGAGCAGTTCTTC.

The rearrangement links TRBV5-6 to TRBJ2-3; 14 bases line up with TRBD2. J was trimmed by 2 bases and V by 4 bases; bases with no gene match: 6. CDR3 length: 17 residues. Germline lookup yields CDR1 SGHDT and CDR2 YYEEEE. The CDR3 sequence: CASSPMGLAGATDTQYF. The CDR3 nucleotides are TGTGCCAGCAGCCCGATGGGACTAGCGGGGGCCACAGATACGCAGTATTTT.

The chain recombines TRBV21-1 with TRBJ2-1; the D call of TRBD2 is as the table states it, not checked on the DNA. TRBV21-1 corresponds to a pseudogene. The CDR3 sequence is 16 residues long. DNA of the CDR3: TGTGCCAGCGCCCCGGGACTAGCGGGAGCTTACAATGAGCAGTTCTTC. Translating it yields CASAPGLAGAYNEQFF.

The CDR3 region has the DNA TGTGCCAGCTCACCAGGCGGGGGGTCGAACACCGGGGAGCTGTTTTTT. This codes for CASSPGGGSNTGELFF. This chain links TRBV18 with TRBJ2-2, with 8 bases fitting TRBD2. The CDR3 sequence is 16 residues long. With V trimmed by 2 bases and J by 0 bases, 2 bases remained unmatched. Germline CDR1 reads KGHSH; CDR2 reads LQKENI. The full variable domain, completed using reference TRBV18 and TRBJ2-2, is NAGVMQNPRHLVRRRGQEARLRCSPMKGHSHVYWYRQLPEEGLKFMVYLQKENIIDESGMPKERFSAEFPKEGPSILRIQQVVRGDSAAYFCASSPGGGSNTGELFFGEGSRLTVL.

J is TRBJ2-3 and V is TRBV29-1; weak D call: TRBD2 (5 bases). The CDR3 consists of 13 residues. CDR1 and CDR2 (germline): SQVTM, ANQGSEA. Trimming pared 6 bases from V and 3 bases from J, leaving 13 bases between. CDR3 DNA: TGCAGCGTCGCGCCGCTAGCAACAGATACGCAGTATTTT. Translating gives CSVAPLATDTQYF.

The rearrangement uses TRBV6-4 and TRBJ2-3; no clear D gene. V lost 4 bases, J lost 6 bases, and 17 bases lay in between. Germline lookup yields CDR1 MRHNA and CDR2 SNTAGT. This CDR3 has 15 residues. Here the CDR3 DNA reads TGTGCCAGCAGTGTCTTGGCCCTAACCGGGGATACGCAGTATTTT. Its translation is CASSVLALTGDTQYF.

The V and J genes are TRBV25-1 and TRBJ1-2; D gene unclear. Looked up from germline, CDR1 is MGHDK and CDR2 is SYGVNS. CDR3 size: 13 residues. V lost 8 bases and J 3 bases, leaving 13 bases between the germline ends. This CDR3 reads CASGGVGDYGYTF. For the CDR3, the DNA is TGTGCCAGCGGAGGAGTAGGTGACTATGGCTACACCTTC.

The J gene is TRBJ2-5, the V gene TRBV9; D is possibly TRBD2 (6 bases). Germline CDR1 reads SGDLS; CDR2 reads YYNGEE. CDR3 length: 13 amino acids. V dropped 1 base and J dropped 5 bases, with 9 bases sitting between them. Here the CDR3 DNA reads TGTGCCAGCAGCGTAATAAGCGGGGAGACCCAGTACTTC. The encoded protein is CASSVISGETQYF.

CDR3 DNA: TGTGCCAGCATCCCTAGCGGTACGGGTGAGCAGTTCTTC. Protein sequence: CASIPSGTGEQFF. This chain joins TRBV2 and TRBJ2-1; 7 bases agree with TRBD2. CDR3 length: 13 residues. Losses at the gene ends were 7 bases for V and 9 bases for J; bases not matched to a gene: 9. The germline V gene encodes CDR1 SNHLY and CDR2 FYNNEI.

The gene calls are TRBV5-1 and TRBJ1-1, with 7 bases fitting TRBD1. Germline-derived CDR1 and CDR2 are SGHRS and YFSETQ. J lost 1 base, V lost 0 bases, and 3 bases had no gene match. The CDR3 sequence is 15 residues long. Here the CDR3 reads CASSLGGQPNTEAFF. The CDR3 DNA is TGCGCCAGCAGCTTGGGGGGACAGCCGAACACTGAAGCTTTCTTT.

V and J are TRBV30 and TRBJ2-2, with D possibly TRBD2 on 6 matching bases. Germline CDR1 is GTSNPN and CDR2 is SVGIG (reference sequence). The CDR3 has 14 amino acids. Trimming pared 3 bases from V and 7 bases from J, leaving 15 bases between. DNA for the CDR3: TGTGCCTGGAGGGCGGCGGGGTTCCTCGGGGAGCTGTTTTTT. It yields the protein CAWRAAGFLGELFF.

The chain is built from TRBV18 and TRBJ2-7; 9 bases align to TRBD2. Germline V gene data show CDR1 as KGHSH and CDR2 as LQKENI. V lost 2 bases and J lost 5; bases outside the gene matches: 4. There are 14 residues in the CDR3. Here the CDR3 reads CASSPASGNNEQYF. The DNA of the CDR3 is TGTGCCAGCTCACCAGCTAGCGGGAATAACGAGCAGTACTTC.

The CDR3 nucleotides are TGTGCCAGCAGCTCCCCAGGTCCCGGGGAGCTGTTTTTT. This gives the protein CASSSPGPGELFF. V gene TRBV11-2 combines with J gene TRBJ2-2; D is undetermined. CDR3 length: 13 residues. Germline-derived CDR1 and CDR2 are SGHAT and FQNNGV. V was trimmed by 4 bases and J by 6 bases, leaving 9 bases between them.

This chain uses TRBV30 with TRBJ2-1, with 7 bases lining up with TRBD2. The CDR3 sequence is 15 residues long. Germline trimming cut 0 bases from V and 0 bases from J; bases unmatched to any gene: 2. Germline CDR1 is GTSNPN and CDR2 is SVGIG (reference sequence). The CDR3 DNA reads as TGTGCCTGGAGTGTACTAGCGAGCTCCTACAATGAGCAGTTCTTC. It encodes CAWSVLASSYNEQFF.

The chain combines TRBV29-1 with TRBJ2-1; TRBD1 matches 7 bases. This CDR3 is 15 amino acids long. Per germline, CDR1 SQVTM and CDR2 ANQGSEA. V lost 6 bases, J lost 7 bases, and 15 bases stayed unmatched. The CDR3: CSVTIAGGSWNEQFF. The CDR3 coding sequence is TGCAGCGTGACGATTGCAGGGGGTTCGTGGAATGAGCAGTTCTTC.